Following are 18 T cell receptor beta chains from one sample sequenced in a study of blood T cell repertoires in COVID-19. Sequenced by immunoSEQ multiplex PCR; TCRdb stores in-frame clones only, minus some. Of some 80,000 clones listed, roughly 80% are singletons. Sequencing was performed on peripheral blood. The receptors were gathered from a woman in her 70s with acute or convalescent COVID-19.

The V gene is TRBV6-1, the J gene TRBJ2-1; 9 bases map to TRBD2. The CDR3 covers 16 residues. The trim removed 4 bases at V and 3 bases at J, leaving 7 bases unmatched. CDR1 and CDR2 from the germline V gene are MNHNS and SASEGT. CDR3 sequence (DNA): TGTGCCAGCAGTGCGCGACTAGCGGAGAGCTACAATGAGCAGTTCTTC. It translates to CASSARLAESYNEQFF.

The chain couples TRBV6-5 to TRBJ1-6, with TRBD1 identical over 8 bases. Looked up from germline, CDR1 is MNHEY and CDR2 is SVGAGI. V lost 6 bases and J lost 4; bases outside the gene matches: 2. The CDR3 runs to 14 residues. The chain's CDR3 is CASRWTGYNSPLHF. CDR3 DNA: TGTGCCAGCAGGTGGACAGGGTATAATTCACCCCTCCACTTT.

The chain recombines TRBV5-6 with TRBJ1-5; D not resolved. Deletions cut 4 bases from V and 5 bases from J, with 10 bases between. This CDR3 has 13 residues. The germline V gene encodes CDR1 SGHDT and CDR2 YYEEEE. CDR3 residues: CASSAGVDQPQHF. In nucleotides, the CDR3 is TGTGCCAGCAGCGCGGGAGTTGATCAGCCCCAGCATTTT.

V gene TRBV12-1 combines with J gene TRBJ1-5; TRBD1, as called in the table, went unchecked against the DNA. TRBV12-1 is reported as a pseudogene. This CDR3 spans 18 amino acids. CDR3 in amino acids: CASSPRDRVIDDYQPQHF. The CDR3 DNA reads as TGTGCCAGCAGCCCAAGGGACAGGGTAATAGATGACTATCAGCCCCAGCATTTT.

The chain couples TRBV29-1 to TRBJ1-4; a possible D gene is TRBD1 (6 bases). V lost 4 bases, J lost 7 bases, and 19 bases lay in between. This CDR3 is 15 amino acids long. The V gene's germline CDR1 is SQVTM and CDR2 ANQGSEA. CDR3 DNA: TGCAGCGTTGGGGACAAACGGGCCCGGATTGAAAAACTGTTTTTT. Residues: CSVGDKRARIEKLFF.

The V and J genes are TRBV30 and TRBJ1-3, with D maybe TRBD1 (6 bases). Germline assignment: CDR1 GTSNPN and CDR2 SVGIG (reference sequence). Trimming pared 2 bases from V and 4 bases from J, leaving 12 bases between. The CDR3 sequence is 14 residues long. The CDR3 sequence is CAWSFRGWGNTIYF. The CDR3 DNA reads TGTGCCTGGAGTTTCAGGGGTTGGGGAAACACCATATATTTT.

The rearrangement joins TRBV14 to TRBJ1-2; 9 bases fit TRBD1. CDR3 length: 16 residues. J lost 5 bases, V lost 4 bases, and 11 bases had no gene match. Looked up from germline, CDR1 is SGHDN and CDR2 is FVKESK. This CDR3 reads CASSPQTGGAWYGYTF. Written as DNA, the CDR3 is TGTGCCAGCAGCCCGCAAACAGGGGGCGCTTGGTATGGCTACACCTTC.

This clone has a single count. This CDR3 is CSASHAGKPYEQYF. CDR3 sequence (DNA): TGCAGTGCTAGTCATGCAGGCAAGCCCTACGAGCAGTACTTC. The chain has TRBV20-1 and TRBJ2-7; D is ambiguous. This CDR3 contains 14 residues. CDR1 and CDR2 from the germline V gene are DFQATT and SNEGSKA (reference sequence). The V and J ends lost 3 bases and 2 bases respectively, with 14 bases between them.

This chain links TRBV12-3 or TRBV12-4 with TRBJ2-1, with a possible D match to TRBD1 (5 bases). The germline V and J ends were trimmed by 7 bases and 10 bases, with 11 bases remaining between them. The CDR3 spans 11 residues. In DNA form, the CDR3 reads TGTGCCAGCACCCGACCAGGGGAGCAGTTCTTC. This encodes CASTRPGEQFF.

This chain uses TRBV20-1 with TRBJ2-7; the D gene is possibly TRBD2 (6 bases). The CDR3 covers 11 residues. Germline-derived CDR1 and CDR2 are DFQATT and SNEGSKA (reference sequence). V lost 6 bases, J lost 6 bases, and 12 bases lay in between. The CDR3 reads CSATGLSEQYF. In DNA, the CDR3 is TGCAGTGCCACAGGACTAAGCGAGCAGTACTTC.

The chain has TRBV19 and TRBJ1-2; TRBD1 matches at 7 bases. The germline gives CDR1 LNHDA, CDR2 SQIVND (reference sequence). V trimming: 6 bases; J trimming: 0 bases; junction bases outside the gene matches: 16. The CDR3 spans 18 residues. CDR3 amino acids: CASRITRDSGPTNYGYTF. DNA for the CDR3: TGTGCCAGTAGGATTACCCGGGACAGCGGACCCACTAACTATGGCTACACCTTC. Using reference TRBV19 and TRBJ1-2 for the parts outside the CDR3, the full variable domain is DGGITQSPKYLFRKEGQNVTLSCEQNLNHDAMYWYRQDPGQGLRLIYYSQIVNDFQKGDIAEGYSVSREKKESFPLTVTSAQKNPTAFYLCASRITRDSGPTNYGYTFGSGTRLTVV.

The chain uses TRBV20-1 and TRBJ2-3, with 9 bases fitting TRBD2. This CDR3 is 16 amino acids long. V trimming: 3 bases; J trimming: 3 bases; junction bases outside the gene matches: 10. The V gene's germline CDR1 is DFQATT and CDR2 SNEGSKA (reference sequence). Here the CDR3 reads CSASGAGGFGTDTQYF. The CDR3 DNA sequence: TGCAGTGCTAGTGGTGCGGGAGGGTTTGGGACAGATACGCAGTATTTT.

The rearrangement links TRBV4-1 to TRBJ2-3; 12 positions agree with TRBD2. Germline values: CDR1 MGHRA, CDR2 YSYEKL. CDR3 size: 18 residues. The V and J ends lost 4 bases and 6 bases, in that order; junction bases with no gene match: 14. CDR3 sequence reads: CASSPTPSGRGNADTQYF. CDR3 DNA sequence: TGCGCCAGCAGCCCCACTCCTAGCGGGAGGGGAAATGCGGATACGCAGTATTTT.

This chain connects TRBV18 to TRBJ2-6; 7 bases are shared with TRBD1. This CDR3 is built from 20 residues. Germline CDR1 and CDR2: KGHSH and LQKENI. V shed 6 bases and J 0 bases; nucleotides not matched to a gene: 17. CDR3 bases: TGTGCCAGCTCCCCTAATAGGGGACAGAAGCAAAGCTCTGGGGCCAACGTCCTGACTTTC. Residues: CASSPNRGQKQSSGANVLTF.

This clone was detected only once. The chain has TRBV10-2 and TRBJ2-7, with a weak D call TRBD2 (6 bases). The germline V and J ends were trimmed by 0 bases and 3 bases, with 12 bases remaining between them. Looked up from germline, CDR1 is WSHSY and CDR2 is SAAADI. The CDR3 covers 15 residues. Here the CDR3 reads CASSESLAIFYEQYF. The CDR3 DNA is TGCGCCAGCAGTGAGTCCCTAGCGATATTCTACGAGCAGTACTTC.

The chain employs TRBV4-1 and TRBJ2-1; 9 nucleotides align to TRBD2. Germline V lookup: CDR1 MGHRA, CDR2 YSYEKL. The CDR3 spans 17 residues. Losses at the gene ends were 3 bases for V and 4 bases for J; bases not matched to a gene: 10. The CDR3 loop reads CASSQVWLAGLYNEQFF. In DNA form, the CDR3 reads TGCGCCAGCAGCCAGGTGTGGCTAGCGGGACTGTACAATGAGCAGTTCTTC.

The CDR3 sequence is CSVETVNYGYTF. For the CDR3, the DNA is TGCAGCGTTGAAACAGTGAACTATGGCTACACCTTC. V usage is TRBV29-1 and J usage is TRBJ1-2; D remains ambiguous. The germline V gene encodes CDR1 SQVTM and CDR2 ANQGSEA. V was cut by 2 bases and J by 2 bases, with 6 bases left in between. This CDR3 is 12 amino acids long.

Only one count was recorded for this clone. The chain combines TRBV19 with TRBJ1-5; 10 positions agree with TRBD1. With 6 bases clipped from V and 0 bases from J, the junction kept 5 bases outside the gene matches. CDR3 length: 16 amino acids. Per the germline V gene, CDR1 is LNHDA and CDR2 is SQIVND (reference sequence). The CDR3 protein is CASRSGQGISNQPQHF. CDR3 sequence (DNA): TGTGCCAGTAGATCGGGACAGGGGATTAGCAATCAGCCCCAGCATTTT.